This T cell receptor (beta chain) was recorded in a study of T cells in Graves' hyperthyroidism and ophthalmopathy. TCR beta CDR3 regions were amplified from RNA. When the TCR CDR3 underwent first-round RT-PCR, the HTBI primer set was used. TCRdb analysed the multiplex PCR reads with MiXCR anew, one entry per CDR3 protein. The sample holds hundreds of thousands of distinct CDR3 sequences, roughly 40% seen once. Turning to this clonotype: A read error may produce the germline difference seen at one junction end.

Exclusion of a patient resulted from uncontrolled infection, other autoimmune disease, pregnancy or lactation. PBMCs were obtained from 9.5 to 10 ml fresh peripheral blood. The TCR originated in a man between 18 and 29 years old with Graves' hyperthyroidism. Specimen: blood.

DNA of the CDR3: TGTGCCAGCGGGGGAGGGGTGATCTCTGAAGCTTTC. It yields the protein CASGGGVISEAF. The chain joins TRBV2 to TRBJ2-6; 7 nucleotides line up with TRBD2. In germline, CDR1 is SNHLY, CDR2 FYNNEI. The CDR3 has 12 residues.